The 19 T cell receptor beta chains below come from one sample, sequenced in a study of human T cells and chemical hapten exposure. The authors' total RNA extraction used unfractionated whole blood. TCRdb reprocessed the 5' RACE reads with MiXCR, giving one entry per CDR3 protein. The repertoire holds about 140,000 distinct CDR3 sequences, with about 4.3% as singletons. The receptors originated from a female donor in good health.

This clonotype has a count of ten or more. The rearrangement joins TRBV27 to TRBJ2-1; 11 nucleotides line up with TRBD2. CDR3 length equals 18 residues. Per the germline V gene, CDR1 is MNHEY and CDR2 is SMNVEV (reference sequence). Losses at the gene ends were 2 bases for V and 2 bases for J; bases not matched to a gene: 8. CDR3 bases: TGTGCCAGCAGTTTAAACCCCGGACTAGCGGGCACCTACAATGAGCAGTTCTTC. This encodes CASSLNPGLAGTYNEQFF.

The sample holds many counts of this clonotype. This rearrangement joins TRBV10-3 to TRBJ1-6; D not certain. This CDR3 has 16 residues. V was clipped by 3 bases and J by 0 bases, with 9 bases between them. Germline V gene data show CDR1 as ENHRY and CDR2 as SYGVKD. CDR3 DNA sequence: TGTGCCATCAGTGACAGGTCAAGCTCCTATAATTCACCCCTCCACTTT. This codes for CAISDRSSSYNSPLHF.

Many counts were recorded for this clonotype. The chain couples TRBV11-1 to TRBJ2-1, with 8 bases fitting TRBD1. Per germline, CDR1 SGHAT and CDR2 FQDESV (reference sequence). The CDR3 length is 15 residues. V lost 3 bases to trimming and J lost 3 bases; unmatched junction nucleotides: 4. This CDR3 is CASSFETGVYNEQFF. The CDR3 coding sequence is TGTGCCAGCAGCTTTGAGACAGGGGTCTACAATGAGCAGTTCTTC.

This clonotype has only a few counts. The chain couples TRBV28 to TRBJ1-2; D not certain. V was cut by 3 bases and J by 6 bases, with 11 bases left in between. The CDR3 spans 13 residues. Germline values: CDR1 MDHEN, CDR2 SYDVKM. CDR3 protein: CASSLEYDHGYTF. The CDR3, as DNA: TGTGCCAGCAGTTTGGAGTACGATCATGGCTACACCTTC.

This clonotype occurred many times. The DNA for the CDR3 is TGTGCCACCAGGACCAGGGAAGGGGGAAGCGGCTACACCTTC. Translating gives CATRTREGGSGYTF. The chain links TRBV2 to TRBJ1-2; D is possibly TRBD1 (6 bases). V was pared by 10 bases and J by 8 bases, with 23 bases between. Germline V gene sequence: CDR1 SNHLY, CDR2 FYNNEI. The CDR3 length is 14 residues.

The CDR3 loop is CASSRLWGGYVQSLHF. The CDR3 coding sequence is TGTGCCAGCAGTCGTCTCTGGGGGGGGTACGTTCAGTCCCTCCACTTT. The rearrangement uses TRBV28 and TRBJ1-6; D may be TRBD1 (5 bases). V was pared by 5 bases and J by 14 bases, with 25 bases between. Germline CDR1 MDHEN, CDR2 SYDVKM. The CDR3 is made up of 16 amino acids.

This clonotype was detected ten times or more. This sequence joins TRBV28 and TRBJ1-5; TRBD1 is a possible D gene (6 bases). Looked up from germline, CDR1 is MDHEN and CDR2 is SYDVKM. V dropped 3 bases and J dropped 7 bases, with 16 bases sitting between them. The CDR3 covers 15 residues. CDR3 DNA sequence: TGTGCCAGCAGTTTTCCAGGGAGGGGGACCCAGCCCCAGCATTTT. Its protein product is CASSFPGRGTQPQHF. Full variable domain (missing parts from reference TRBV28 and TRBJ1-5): DVKVTQSSRYLVKRTGEKVFLECVQDMDHENMFWYRQDPGLGLRLIYFSYDVKMKEKGDIPEGYSVSREKKERFSLILESASTNQTSMYLCASSFPGRGTQPQHFGDGTRLSIL.

CDR3 nucleotide sequence: TGTGCCAGCAGTACCAATTGGGAGGAGGACAGGGCCGGTGGCTACACCTTC. Translation: CASSTNWEEDRAGGYTF. This sequence joins TRBV28 and TRBJ1-2, with TRBD1 matching 8 bases. V was clipped by 5 bases and J by 7 bases; unmatched bases: 18. Germline assignment: CDR1 MDHEN and CDR2 SYDVKM. This CDR3 is built from 17 residues.

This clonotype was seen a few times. The CDR3 is CSAPKAGRTDTQYF. CDR3 in DNA: TGCAGTGCCCCAAAGGCGGGCCGCACAGATACGCAGTATTTT. The chain combines TRBV20-1 with TRBJ2-3; D is possibly TRBD2 (5 bases). Trimming shortened V by 6 bases and J by 1 base, and 14 bases separated the two germline ends. Germline V gives CDR1 DFQATT, CDR2 SNEGSKA (reference sequence). The CDR3 consists of 14 residues.

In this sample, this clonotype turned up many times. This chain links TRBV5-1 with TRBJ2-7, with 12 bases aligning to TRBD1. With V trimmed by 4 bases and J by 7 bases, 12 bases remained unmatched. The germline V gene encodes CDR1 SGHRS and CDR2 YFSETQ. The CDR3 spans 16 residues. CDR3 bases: TGCGCCAGCAGCCTCATACCGGGACAGGGGGCGAAGGAGCAGTACTTC. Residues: CASSLIPGQGAKEQYF.

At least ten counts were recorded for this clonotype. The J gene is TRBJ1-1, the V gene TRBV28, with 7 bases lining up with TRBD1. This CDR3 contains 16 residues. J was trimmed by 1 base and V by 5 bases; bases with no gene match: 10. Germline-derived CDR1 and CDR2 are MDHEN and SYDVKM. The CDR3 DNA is TGTGCCAGCAGTCTTCTCTCCTGGACAGGGAACACTGAAGCTTTCTTT. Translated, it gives CASSLLSWTGNTEAFF.

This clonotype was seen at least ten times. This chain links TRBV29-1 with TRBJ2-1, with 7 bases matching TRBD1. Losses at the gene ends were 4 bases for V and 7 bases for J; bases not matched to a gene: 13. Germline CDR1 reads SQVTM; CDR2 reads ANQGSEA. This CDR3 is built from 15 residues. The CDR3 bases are TGCAGCGTTGTGGGCAACAGGGGCGCAGGAAATGAGCAGTTCTTC. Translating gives CSVVGNRGAGNEQFF.

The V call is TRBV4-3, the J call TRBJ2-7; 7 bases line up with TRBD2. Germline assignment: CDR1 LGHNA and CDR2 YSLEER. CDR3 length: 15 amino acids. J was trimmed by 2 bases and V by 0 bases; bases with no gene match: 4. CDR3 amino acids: CASSQERLAAYEQYF. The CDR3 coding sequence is TGCGCCAGCAGCCAAGAAAGGCTAGCGGCCTACGAGCAGTACTTC.

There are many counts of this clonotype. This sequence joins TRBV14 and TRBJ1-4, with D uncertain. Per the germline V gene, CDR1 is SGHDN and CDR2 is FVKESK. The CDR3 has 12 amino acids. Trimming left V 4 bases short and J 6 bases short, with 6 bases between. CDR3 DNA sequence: TGTGCCAGCAGCCTAGCTGATGAAAAACTGTTTTTT. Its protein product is CASSLADEKLFF.

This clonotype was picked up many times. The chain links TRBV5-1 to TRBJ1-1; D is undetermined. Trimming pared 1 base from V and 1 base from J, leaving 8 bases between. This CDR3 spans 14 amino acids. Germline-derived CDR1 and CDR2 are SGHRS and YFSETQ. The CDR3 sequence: CASSLSPPNTEAFF. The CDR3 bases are TGCGCCAGCAGCTTGTCCCCCCCGAACACTGAAGCTTTCTTT.

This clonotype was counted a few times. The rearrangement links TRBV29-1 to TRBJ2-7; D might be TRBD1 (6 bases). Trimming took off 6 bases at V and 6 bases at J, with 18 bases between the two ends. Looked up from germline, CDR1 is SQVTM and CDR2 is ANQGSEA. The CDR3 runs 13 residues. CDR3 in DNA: TGCAGCGTACAGGGTTTCGGGATTTTCGAGCAGTACTTC. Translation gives CSVQGFGIFEQYF.

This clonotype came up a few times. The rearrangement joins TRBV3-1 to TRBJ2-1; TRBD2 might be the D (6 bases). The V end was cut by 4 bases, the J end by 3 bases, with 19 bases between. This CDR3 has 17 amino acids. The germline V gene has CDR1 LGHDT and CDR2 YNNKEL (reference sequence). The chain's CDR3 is CASSPRFGGVGYNEQFF. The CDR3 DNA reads TGTGCCAGCAGCCCTAGGTTTGGAGGGGTAGGCTACAATGAGCAGTTCTTC.

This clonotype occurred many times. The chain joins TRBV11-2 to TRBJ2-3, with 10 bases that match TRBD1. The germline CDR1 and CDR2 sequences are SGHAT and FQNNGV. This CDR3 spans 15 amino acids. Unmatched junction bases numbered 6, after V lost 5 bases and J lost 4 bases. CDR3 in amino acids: CASSRDRGFADTQYF. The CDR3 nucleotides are TGTGCCAGCAGCCGGGACAGGGGATTCGCAGATACGCAGTATTTT.

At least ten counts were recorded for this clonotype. This CDR3 is CASSLGQGATEAFF. As DNA, the CDR3 is TGTGCCAGCTCACTAGGACAGGGGGCAACTGAAGCTTTCTTT. The rearrangement joins TRBV18 to TRBJ1-1, with 11 nucleotides matching TRBD1. Germline lookup yields CDR1 KGHSH and CDR2 LQKENI. The ends lost 4 bases at V and 5 bases at J; junction bases unmatched: 3. This CDR3 has 14 amino acids.